This TCR beta chain comes out of a study of blood T cell repertoires in COVID-19. Produced via immunoSEQ multiplex PCR; TCRdb's table is partial and in-frame only. The table records 150,000 to 200,000 clones, more than 70% of them present only once. The CDR3 runs 16 residues. From germline, CDR1 is MGHRA and CDR2 YSYEKL. V was pared by 3 bases and J by 6 bases, with 13 bases of the junction left unmatched. The clonotype was recovered from a woman older than 75 with active or convalescent COVID-19. The chain is built from TRBV4-1 and TRBJ2-7, with TRBD2 matching over 8 bases. The sequenced sample was peripheral blood. The CDR3 region has the DNA TGCGCCAGCAGCCATCCCGGAAGCGGGGGCCTGTCCGAGCAGTACTTC. This sequence encodes CASSHPGSGGLSEQYF.